A selection of T cell receptor beta chains follows, all from one sample in a study of high-grade serous ovarian cancer treatment subgroups. Libraries were prepared by immunoSEQ multiplex PCR; TCRdb keeps only in-frame clonotypes and omits some of them. The repertoire holds 10,000 or so clones, with approximately 79% as singletons. The sequencing sample was made of tumor tissue. These receptors all come from a human donor with high-grade serous ovarian cancer. Each CDR3 is given with its conserved first and last residue. The D gene is left open where the match is weak. Size is stated for part of the rows, as once, few or many counts, or as a class when the clone is expanded.

V gene	J gene	CDR3 length	D gene	clone size	CDR3 DNA	CDR3 protein
TRBV18	TRBJ1-5	15	TRBD1	.	TGTGCCAGCTCACCGAACAGGGGACGGTCGCAGCCCCAGCATTTT	CASSPNRGRSQPQHF
TRBV27	TRBJ2-3	17	TRBD2	.	TGTGCCAGCAGCCGGACTAGCGGACCCCACTACACAGATACGCAGTATTTT	CASSRTSGPHYTDTQYF
TRBV2	TRBJ2-1	15	.	.	TGTGCCAGCAGTGAAGCGGAGCTAGCGTTCTATGAGCAGTTCTTC	CASSEAELAFYEQFF
TRBV15	TRBJ2-2	18	TRBD1	.	TGTGCCACCAGCAGGGGACTGTTGCGACAGGGGAATCCCGGGGAGCTGTTTTTT	CATSRGLLRQGNPGELFF
TRBV2	TRBJ2-2	15	TRBD1	.	TGTGCCAGCAATAAGGACAGGGGGCTGTCCGGGGAGCTGTTTTTT	CASNKDRGLSGELFF
TRBV6-6	TRBJ1-2	15	TRBD1	.	TGTGCCAGCAGTTACACGGACAGGGGGCGAAAGGGCTACACCTTC	CASSYTDRGRKGYTF
TRBV28	TRBJ2-5	14	.	.	TGTGCCAGCAGTTTATCTTTCCTAGCGCGAATCCAGTACTTC	CASSLSFLARIQYF
TRBV6-1	TRBJ2-4	11	.	.	TGTGCCAGCTACGAGGGAGGAGGGTGGTACTTC	CASYEGGGWYF
TRBV10-1	TRBJ2-3	15	.	once	TGCGCCAGCCGGACCCCATGGGAGTGGACAGATACGCAGTATTTT	CASRTPWEWTDTQYF
TRBV7-6	TRBJ2-3	14	.	.	TGTGCCAGCAGCTTGGCCCCCGGGGGAGATACGCAGTATTTT	CASSLAPGGDTQYF
TRBV5-1	TRBJ2-3	16	TRBD2	.	TGCGCCAGCAGCTTGGCTACTAGCGGGAGCACAGATACGCAGTATTTT	CASSLATSGSTDTQYF
TRBV29-1	TRBJ2-5	12	.	.	TGCAGCGTTGATCGGGGTGTAGAGACCCAGTACTTC	CSVDRGVETQYF
TRBV11-2	TRBJ2-7	15	TRBD1	.	TGTGCCAGCAGCCCCTCGACAGGGGGGACCTACGAGCAGTACTTC	CASSPSTGGTYEQYF
TRBV7-8	TRBJ2-7	14	TRBD1	.	TGTGCCAGCAGCCGGCCGGGACAGGGTTTTCAGGAGTACTTC	CASSRPGQGFQEYF
TRBV7-8	TRBJ2-1	12	.	.	TGTGCCAGCAGCTTGGGTGTTAATGAGCAGTTCTTC	CASSLGVNEQFF
TRBV6-6	TRBJ2-7	14	TRBD1	.	TGTGCCAGCAGAAACCCAGGGGGTACCTACGAGCAGTACTTC	CASRNPGGTYEQYF
TRBV4-1	TRBJ1-6	16	.	.	TGCGCCAGCAGCGAAAGTGTGACCTCGAGTGGGTCACCCCTCCACTTT	CASSESVTSSGSPLHF
TRBV10-1	TRBJ2-3	15	TRBD2	.	TGCGCCAGCAGTGAGTCTAGGACTAGCGGGAGGACGCAGTATTTT	CASSESRTSGRTQYF
TRBV6-5	TRBJ2-5	15	TRBD1	.	TGTGCCAGCAGTGGCCAGGCACAGGGGGAAGAGACCCAGTACTTC	CASSGQAQGEETQYF
TRBV5-1	TRBJ2-7	16	TRBD1	.	TGCGCCAGCAGCCGAGAGGGACAGGGTCTAGCCTACGAGCAGTACTTC	CASSREGQGLAYEQYF
TRBV28	TRBJ1-2	13	.	.	TGTGCCAGCAGTCACCCCGTTAACTATGGCTACACCTTC	CASSHPVNYGYTF
TRBV6-6	TRBJ2-5	11	.	.	TGTGCCAGCAGTTACAACAGGGACCAGTACTTC	CASSYNRDQYF
TRBV5-1	TRBJ2-2	15	TRBD2	.	TGCGCCAGCAGCTCAGGACTAGCGGTCACCGGGGAGCTGTTTTTT	CASSSGLAVTGELFF
TRBV7-2	TRBJ2-2	17	TRBD1	few	TGTGCCAGCAGCGGGGTGGGACAGGGGGGGTACACCGGGGAGCTGTTTTTT	CASSGVGQGGYTGELFF
TRBV19	TRBJ2-1	14	TRBD2	.	TGTGCCAGTAGTTCCCTTAGCGGGAGGGATGAGCAGTTCTTC	CASSSLSGRDEQFF
TRBV7-3	TRBJ2-7	16	TRBD2	.	TGTGCCAGCAGCACGACTAGCCCCCGCGGCTCCTACGAGCAGTACTTC	CASSTTSPRGSYEQYF
TRBV7-9	TRBJ1-4	14	.	few	TGTGCCAGCAGCTTAGTAGGGTTTAATGAAAAACTGTTTTTT	CASSLVGFNEKLFF
TRBV14	TRBJ2-7	12	TRBD2	.	TGTGCCAGCAACGGGGGGTCCTACGAGCAGTACTTC	CASNGGSYEQYF
TRBV10-3	TRBJ2-5	15	.	few	TGTGCCATCAGCGCCCCGGGCTCAGCCGGGAAGACCCAGTACTTC	CAISAPGSAGKTQYF
TRBV7-9	TRBJ1-2	12	.	.	TGTGCCAGCAGCTTAAGTTTCAGTGGCTACACCTTC	CASSLSFSGYTF
TRBV19	TRBJ2-5	13	TRBD2	.	TGTGCCAGTAGTAGAGGGAGGGGAGAGACCCAGTACTTC	CASSRGRGETQYF
TRBV25-1	TRBJ2-1	16	TRBD2	.	TGTGCCAGCAGTGAATGGAGTAGCGGGAGAATCGATGAGCAGTTCTTC	CASSEWSSGRIDEQFF
TRBV7-8	TRBJ2-7	15	TRBD2	.	TGTGCCAGCAGCCCAATAGCGGGGACAACCTACGAGCAGTACTTC	CASSPIAGTTYEQYF
TRBV7-2	TRBJ1-1	16	TRBD1	.	TGTGCCAGCAGCAAAGAGACAGGGAATTGGATCACTGAAGCTTTCTTT	CASSKETGNWITEAFF
TRBV5-1	TRBJ2-5	15	.	.	TGCGCCAGCCAGACAGACCGCTACCTCCAAGAGACCCAGTACTTC	CASQTDRYLQETQYF
TRBV18	TRBJ1-1	14	TRBD1	.	TGTGCCAGCCTTCCGGGACAGGGGAACACTGAAGCTTTCTTT	CASLPGQGNTEAFF
TRBV15	TRBJ2-7	14	.	.	TGTGCCACCAGCAGAGAGGGCATCTACTACGAGCAGTACTTC	CATSREGIYYEQYF
TRBV6-1	TRBJ2-7	13	.	.	TGTGCCAGCAGTCCAGGGAGAAACTACGAGCAGTACTTC	CASSPGRNYEQYF
TRBV2	TRBJ1-2	13	TRBD1	few	TGTGCCAGCAGTCCCGGGACAGGGGATGGCTACACCTTC	CASSPGTGDGYTF
TRBV5-1	TRBJ2-7	15	.	.	TGCGCCAGCAGCTTGGAGCTAGCACATCTCTACGAGCAGTACTTC	CASSLELAHLYEQYF
TRBV4-2	TRBJ2-3	14	TRBD1	few	TGTGCCAGCAGGGACAGGGGGCGCACAGATACGCAGTATTTT	CASRDRGRTDTQYF
TRBV7-9	TRBJ1-5	12	.	.	TGTGCCAGCAGCTTAGGCAATCAGCCCCAGCATTTT	CASSLGNQPQHF
TRBV2	TRBJ2-6	15	.	.	TGTGCCAGCAGTGATGAGGGGAGTGGGGCCAACGTCCTGACTTTC	CASSDEGSGANVLTF
TRBV5-1	TRBJ1-5	17	TRBD1	once	TGCGCCAGCAGGGAGGGGACAGGGGGCGAATTGAATCAGCCCCAGCATTTT	CASREGTGGELNQPQHF
TRBV19	TRBJ2-2	15	TRBD1	.	TGTGCCAGTAGTAGACAGGGATGGGACACCGGGGAGCTGTTTTTT	CASSRQGWDTGELFF
TRBV5-4	TRBJ2-4	16	TRBD1	.	TGTGCCAGCAGACTCTGGACAGGGTCGACCAAAAACATTCAGTACTTC	CASRLWTGSTKNIQYF
TRBV7-3	TRBJ1-1	13	.	.	TGTGCCAGCAGGCTGACAACCTCCACTGAAGCTTTCTTT	CASRLTTSTEAFF
TRBV21-1	TRBJ2-7	12	.	.	TGTGCCAGCAGCAAAGGGCAGGGGGAGGGGTACTTC	CASSKGQGEGYF
TRBV19	TRBJ2-3	14	.	.	TGTGCCAGTAGTAACTTAGGACAGCCGGATACGCAGTATTTT	CASSNLGQPDTQYF
TRBV18	TRBJ2-3	16	.	.	TGTGCCAGCTCACCATTCAGTTCAGTTCGGGGAGATACGCAGTATTTT	CASSPFSSVRGDTQYF
TRBV15	TRBJ2-3	17	TRBD2	.	TGTGCCACCAGCAGAGATTCTGGCGGGAGCGAGGGAGATACGCAGTATTTT	CATSRDSGGSEGDTQYF
TRBV5-6	TRBJ1-6	13	.	.	TGTGCCAGCAGCAGCGGGGGATTTTCACCCCTCCACTTT	CASSSGGFSPLHF
TRBV19	TRBJ1-1	14	.	.	TGTGCCAGCCAGAGGACGAATATGAACACTGAAGCTTTCTTT	CASQRTNMNTEAFF
TRBV7-9	TRBJ2-7	15	.	.	TGCGCCAGCAGCCAAGGTTTGGGGCAGTCCTACGAGCAGTACTTC	CASSQGLGQSYEQYF
TRBV7-9	TRBJ2-3	17	TRBD2	.	TGTGCCACCACCAGGACTAGCGGGACCACCGGCGCAGATACGCAGTATTTT	CATTRTSGTTGADTQYF
TRBV18	TRBJ2-1	14	.	.	TGTGCCAGCTCACCGGGCGCGGGAAAACGGGAGCAGTTCTTC	CASSPGAGKREQFF
TRBV7-2	TRBJ2-5	14	.	.	TGTGCCAGCGAAGGCAGGGGAGGGTCAGAGACCCAGTACTTC	CASEGRGGSETQYF
TRBV7-2	TRBJ1-4	12	.	few	TGTGCCAGCAGCTTAGAGGAGGGGAAACTGTTTTTT	CASSLEEGKLFF
TRBV7-6	TRBJ2-7	14	TRBD1	.	TGTGCCAGCAGCTTAGGGACAGGGTTCTCCGAGCAGTACTTC	CASSLGTGFSEQYF